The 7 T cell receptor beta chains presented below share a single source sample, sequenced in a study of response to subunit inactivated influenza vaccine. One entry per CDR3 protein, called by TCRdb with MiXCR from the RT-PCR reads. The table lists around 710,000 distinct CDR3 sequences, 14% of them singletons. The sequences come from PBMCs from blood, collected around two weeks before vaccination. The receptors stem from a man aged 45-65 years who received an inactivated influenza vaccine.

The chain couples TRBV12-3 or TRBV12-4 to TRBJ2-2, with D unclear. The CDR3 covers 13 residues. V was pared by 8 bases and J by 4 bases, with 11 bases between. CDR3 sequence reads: CASPSSSTGELFF. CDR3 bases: TGTGCCAGCCCAAGCAGTTCCACCGGGGAGCTGTTTTTT.

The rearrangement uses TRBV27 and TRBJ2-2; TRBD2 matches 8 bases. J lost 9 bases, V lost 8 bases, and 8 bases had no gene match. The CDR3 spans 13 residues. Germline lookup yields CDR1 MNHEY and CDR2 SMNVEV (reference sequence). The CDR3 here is CASRRGGTWELFF. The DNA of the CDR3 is TGTGCCAGCCGCCGGGGGGGTACTTGGGAGCTGTTTTTT.

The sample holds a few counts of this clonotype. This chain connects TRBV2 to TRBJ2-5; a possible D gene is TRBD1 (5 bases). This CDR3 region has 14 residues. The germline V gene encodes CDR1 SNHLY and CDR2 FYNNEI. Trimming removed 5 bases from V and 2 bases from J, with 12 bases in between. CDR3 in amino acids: CASSRMTEQETQYF. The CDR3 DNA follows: TGTGCCAGCAGTAGGATGACAGAACAAGAGACCCAGTACTTC.

CDR3 nucleotides: TGTGCCAGCAGCTTGGAGGGGGGTGGAGGAGATACGCAGTATTTT. Translating gives CASSLEGGGGDTQYF. The J gene is TRBJ2-3, the V gene TRBV5-5; D may be TRBD1 or TRBD2 (6 bases each). The CDR3 has 15 residues. Deletions cut 0 bases from V and 5 bases from J, with 13 bases between. Germline CDR1 and CDR2: SGHKS and YYEKEE (reference sequence).

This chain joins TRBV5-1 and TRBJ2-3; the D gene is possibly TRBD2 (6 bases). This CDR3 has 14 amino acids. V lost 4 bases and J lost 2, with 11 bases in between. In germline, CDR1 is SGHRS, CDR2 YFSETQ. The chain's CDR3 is CASSTAGTTDTQYF. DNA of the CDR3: TGCGCCAGCAGCACAGCGGGCACCACAGATACGCAGTATTTT. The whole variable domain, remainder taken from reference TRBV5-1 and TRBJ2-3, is KAGVTQTPRYLIKTRGQQVTLSCSPISGHRSVSWYQQTPGQGLQFLFEYFSETQRNKGNFPGRFSGRQFSNSRSEMNVSTLELGDSALYLCASSTAGTTDTQYFGPGTRLTVL.

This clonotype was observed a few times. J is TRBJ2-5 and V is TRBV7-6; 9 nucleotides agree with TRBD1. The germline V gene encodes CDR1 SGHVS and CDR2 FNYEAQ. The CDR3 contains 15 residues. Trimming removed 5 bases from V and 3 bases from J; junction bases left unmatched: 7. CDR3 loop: CASSAYRDREETQYF. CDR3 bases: TGTGCCAGCAGCGCGTACCGGGACAGGGAAGAGACCCAGTACTTC.

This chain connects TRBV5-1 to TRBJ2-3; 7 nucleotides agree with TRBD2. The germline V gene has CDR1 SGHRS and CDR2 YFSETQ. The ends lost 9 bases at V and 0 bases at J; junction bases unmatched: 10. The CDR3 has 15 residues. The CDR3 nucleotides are TGCGCCACCACCCGTGGGGGGGTGAGCACAGATACGCAGTATTTT. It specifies CATTRGGVSTDTQYF.